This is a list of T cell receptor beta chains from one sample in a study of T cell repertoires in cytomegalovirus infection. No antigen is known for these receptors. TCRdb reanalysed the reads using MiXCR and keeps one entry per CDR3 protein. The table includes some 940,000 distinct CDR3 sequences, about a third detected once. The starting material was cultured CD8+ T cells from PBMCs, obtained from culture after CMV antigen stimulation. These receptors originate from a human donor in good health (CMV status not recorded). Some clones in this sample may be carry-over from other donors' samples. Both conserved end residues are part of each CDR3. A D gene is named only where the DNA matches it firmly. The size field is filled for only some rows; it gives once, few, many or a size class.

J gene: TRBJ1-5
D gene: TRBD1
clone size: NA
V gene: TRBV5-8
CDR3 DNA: TGTGCCAGCAGCTTACAGGGGGCTGGAGCTCAGCCCCAGCATTTT
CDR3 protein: CASSLQGAGAQPQHF

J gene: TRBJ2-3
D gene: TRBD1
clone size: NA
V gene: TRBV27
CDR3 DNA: TGTGCCAGCAATGGAAAGCCTGTCGACCTAACCGACAGGGAACCGAACACAGATACGCAGTATTTT
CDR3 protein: CASNGKPVDLTDREPNTDTQYF

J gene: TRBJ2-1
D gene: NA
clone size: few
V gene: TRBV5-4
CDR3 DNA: TGTGCCAGCGGGGTGGGCGTCGGCACCTACAATGAGCAGTTCTTC
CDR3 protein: CASGVGVGTYNEQFF

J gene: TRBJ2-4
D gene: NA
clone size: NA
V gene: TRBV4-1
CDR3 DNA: TGTGCCAGCAGCCCGCCCTTCGTAGGGGAAAACATTCAGTACTTC
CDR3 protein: CASSPPFVGENIQYF

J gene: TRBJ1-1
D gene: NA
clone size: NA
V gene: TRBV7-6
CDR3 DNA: TGTGCCAGCAGCTTAGAGGGCAAATTTACTGAAGCTTTCTTT
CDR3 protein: CASSLEGKFTEAFF

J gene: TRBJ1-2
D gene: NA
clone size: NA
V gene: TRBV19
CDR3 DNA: TGTGCCAGTAGTATTGTCCGGGAAAGGGCTGGAGGCTACACCTTC
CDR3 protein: CASSIVRERAGGYTF

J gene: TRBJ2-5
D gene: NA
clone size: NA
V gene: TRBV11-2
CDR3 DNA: TGTGCCAGCAGTTCGTGGGTGCGGGACCAAGAGACCCAGTACTTC
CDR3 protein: CASSSWVRDQETQYF

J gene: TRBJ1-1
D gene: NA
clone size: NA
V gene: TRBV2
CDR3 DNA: TGTGCCAGCAGTGAAGGAGGGTATACTGAAGCTTTCTTT
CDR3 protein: CASSEGGYTEAFF

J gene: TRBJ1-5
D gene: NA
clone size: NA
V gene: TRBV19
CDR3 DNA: TGTGCCAGTAGTATGAATGGGGGAGTGGAGCAGCCCCAGCATTTT
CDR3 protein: CASSMNGGVEQPQHF

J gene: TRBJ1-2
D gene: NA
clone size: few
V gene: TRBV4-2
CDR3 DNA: TGTGCCAGCAGCCAAGAGCCCCGGGGGCGGGATGGCTACACCTTC
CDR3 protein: CASSQEPRGRDGYTF

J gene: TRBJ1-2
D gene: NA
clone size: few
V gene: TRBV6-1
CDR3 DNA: TGTGCCAGCAGTGAAGGTTCAGGGTATGGCTACACCTTC
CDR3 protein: CASSEGSGYGYTF

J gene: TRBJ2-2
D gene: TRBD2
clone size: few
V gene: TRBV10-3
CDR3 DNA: TGTGCCGCGGGGGAAGTGAACACCGGGGAGCTGTTTTTT
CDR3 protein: CAAGEVNTGELFF

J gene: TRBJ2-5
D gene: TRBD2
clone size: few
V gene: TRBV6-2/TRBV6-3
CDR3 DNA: TGTGCCAGCAGTTTCGGTGCGGATCGGACTAGCGTCGCCGCGCAAGAGACCCAGTACTTC
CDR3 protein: CASSFGADRTSVAAQETQYF

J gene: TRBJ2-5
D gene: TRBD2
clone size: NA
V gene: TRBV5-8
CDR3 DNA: TGTGCCAGCAGCCGCATCGCACTAGCGGGGGGGGAGACCCAGTACTTC
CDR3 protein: CASSRIALAGGETQYF

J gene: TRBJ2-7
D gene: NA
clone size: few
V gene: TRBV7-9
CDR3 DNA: TGTGCCAGCAGCTTACAATACGAGCAGTACTTC
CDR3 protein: CASSLQYEQYF

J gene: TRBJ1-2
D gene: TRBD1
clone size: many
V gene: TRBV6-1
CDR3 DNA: TGTGCCAGCAGGAGACAGGGCGAAATTTCTAACTATGGCTACACCTTC
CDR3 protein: CASRRQGEISNYGYTF

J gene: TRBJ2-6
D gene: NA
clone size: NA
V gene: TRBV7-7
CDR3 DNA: TGTGCTAGCAGCTTAGAGCTTGGGACTTACCATCGGGGATCTGGGGCCAACGTCCTGACTTTC
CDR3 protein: CASSLELGTYHRGSGANVLTF

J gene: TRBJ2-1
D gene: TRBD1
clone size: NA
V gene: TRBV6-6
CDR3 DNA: TGTGCCAGCAGTTACATCTCGAGACAGGGTAACAATGAGCAGTTCTTC
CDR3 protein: CASSYISRQGNNEQFF

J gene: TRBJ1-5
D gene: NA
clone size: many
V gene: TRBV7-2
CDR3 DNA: TGTGCCAGCAGCTTATGGGAGGGCAATCAGCCCCAGCATTTT
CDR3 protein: CASSLWEGNQPQHF

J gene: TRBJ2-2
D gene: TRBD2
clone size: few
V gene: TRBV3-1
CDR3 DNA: TGTGCCAGCAGCCAAGTCGGGGGGGGGCAAACCGGGGAGCTGTTTTTT
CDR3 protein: CASSQVGGGQTGELFF

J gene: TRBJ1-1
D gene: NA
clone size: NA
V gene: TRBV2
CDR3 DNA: TGTGCCAGCAGTGATGGCAGGATGAACACTGAAGCTTTCTTT
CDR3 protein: CASSDGRMNTEAFF

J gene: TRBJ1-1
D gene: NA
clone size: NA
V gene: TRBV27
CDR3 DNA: TGTGCCAGCAGTTTGGCAGGGCCCGGGGGAACTGAAGCTTTCTTT
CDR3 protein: CASSLAGPGGTEAFF

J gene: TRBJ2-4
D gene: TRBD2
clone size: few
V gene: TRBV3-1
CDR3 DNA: TGTGCCAGCAGCCAAGATTGGGGACTAAATTCGCTTCAGTACTTC
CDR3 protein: CASSQDWGLNSLQYF

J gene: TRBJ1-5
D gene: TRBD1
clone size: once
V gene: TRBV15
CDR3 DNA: TGTGCCACCAGCAGACGACAGGGGCCGGATCAGCCCCAGCATTTT
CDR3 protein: CATSRRQGPDQPQHF

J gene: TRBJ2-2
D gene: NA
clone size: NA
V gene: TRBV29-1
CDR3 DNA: TGCAGCGTTGAAGATGAGGCAGGGTATGCGAGGGAGCTGTTTTTT
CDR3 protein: CSVEDEAGYARELFF

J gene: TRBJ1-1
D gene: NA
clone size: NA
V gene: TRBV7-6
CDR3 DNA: TGTGCCAGCAGCTTAGCGGGACCACAGGGTTACGCGAACACTGAAGCTTTCTTT
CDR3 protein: CASSLAGPQGYANTEAFF

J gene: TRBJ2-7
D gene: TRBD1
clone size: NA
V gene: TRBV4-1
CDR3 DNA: TGCGCCAGCAGCTTTGGACAGGGTGTTTACGAGCAGTACTTC
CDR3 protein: CASSFGQGVYEQYF

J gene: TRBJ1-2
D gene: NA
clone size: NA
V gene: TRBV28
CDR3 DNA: TGTGCCAGCAGTGCGGTGGAGGGGGTCTATGGCTACACCTTC
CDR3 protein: CASSAVEGVYGYTF

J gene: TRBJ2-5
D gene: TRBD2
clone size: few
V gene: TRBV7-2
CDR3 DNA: TGTGCCAGCAGCCCATATAGCGGGGGGGCCGGAGAGACCCAGTACTTC
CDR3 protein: CASSPYSGGAGETQYF